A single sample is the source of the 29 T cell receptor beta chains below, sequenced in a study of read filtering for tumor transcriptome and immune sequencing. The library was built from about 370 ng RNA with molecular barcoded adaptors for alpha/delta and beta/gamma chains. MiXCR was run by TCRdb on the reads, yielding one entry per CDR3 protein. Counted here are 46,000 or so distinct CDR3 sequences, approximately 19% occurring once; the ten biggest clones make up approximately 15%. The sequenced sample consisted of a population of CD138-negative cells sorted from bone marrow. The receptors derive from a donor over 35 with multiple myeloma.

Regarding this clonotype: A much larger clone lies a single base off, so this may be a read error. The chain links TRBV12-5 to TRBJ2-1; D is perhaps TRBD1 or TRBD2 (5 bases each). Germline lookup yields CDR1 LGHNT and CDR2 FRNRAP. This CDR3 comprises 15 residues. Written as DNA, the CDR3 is TGTGCTGGTGGTTTGGTAATGGGACCCGCAGGTGAGCAGTTCTTC. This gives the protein CAGGLVMGPAGEQFF.

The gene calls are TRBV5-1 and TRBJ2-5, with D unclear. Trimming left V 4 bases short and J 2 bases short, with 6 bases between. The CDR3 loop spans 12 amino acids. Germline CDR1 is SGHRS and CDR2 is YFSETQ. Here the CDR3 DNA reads TGCGCCAGCAGCCCAGATCAAGAGACCCAGTACTTC. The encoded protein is CASSPDQETQYF.

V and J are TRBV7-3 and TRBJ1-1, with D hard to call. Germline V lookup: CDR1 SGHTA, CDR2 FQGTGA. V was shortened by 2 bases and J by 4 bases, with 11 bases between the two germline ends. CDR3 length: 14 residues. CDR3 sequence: CASSLAGPGTEAFF. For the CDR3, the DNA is TGTGCCAGCAGCTTAGCTGGACCCGGCACTGAAGCTTTCTTT.

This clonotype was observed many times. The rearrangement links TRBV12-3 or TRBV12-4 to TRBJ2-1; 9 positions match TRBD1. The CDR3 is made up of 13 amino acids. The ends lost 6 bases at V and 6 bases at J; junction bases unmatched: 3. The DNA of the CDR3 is TGTGCCAGCAGGTCGGGACAGGGCAATGAGCAGTTCTTC. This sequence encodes CASRSGQGNEQFF.

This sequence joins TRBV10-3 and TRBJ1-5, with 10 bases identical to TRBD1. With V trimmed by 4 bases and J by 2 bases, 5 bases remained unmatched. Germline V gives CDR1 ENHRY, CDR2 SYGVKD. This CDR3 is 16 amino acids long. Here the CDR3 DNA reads TGTGCCATCAGTGGGGGGACAGGGGACGGCAATCAGCCCCAGCATTTT. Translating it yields CAISGGTGDGNQPQHF.

CDR3 protein: CSVQGIVGGVYNEQFF. In DNA, the CDR3 is TGCAGCGTCCAGGGAATAGTGGGAGGTGTGTACAATGAGCAGTTCTTC. The V call is TRBV29-1, the J call TRBJ2-1; TRBD2 might be the D (6 bases). Germline V lookup: CDR1 SQVTM, CDR2 ANQGSEA. The V end was cut by 6 bases, the J end by 4 bases, with 22 bases between. The CDR3 runs to 16 residues.

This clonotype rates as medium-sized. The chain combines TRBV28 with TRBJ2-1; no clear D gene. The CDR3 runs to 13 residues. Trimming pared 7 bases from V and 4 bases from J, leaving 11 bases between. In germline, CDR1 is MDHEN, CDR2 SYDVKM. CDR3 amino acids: CASTTYVYNEQFF. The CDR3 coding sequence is TGTGCCAGCACGACTTACGTTTACAATGAGCAGTTCTTC.

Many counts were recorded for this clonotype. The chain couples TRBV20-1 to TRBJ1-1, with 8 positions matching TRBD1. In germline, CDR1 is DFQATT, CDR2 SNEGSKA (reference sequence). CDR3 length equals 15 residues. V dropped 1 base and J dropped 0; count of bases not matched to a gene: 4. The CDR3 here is CSARGQGALNTEAFF. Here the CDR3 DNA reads TGCAGTGCTAGAGGCCAGGGGGCTTTGAACACTGAAGCTTTCTTT.

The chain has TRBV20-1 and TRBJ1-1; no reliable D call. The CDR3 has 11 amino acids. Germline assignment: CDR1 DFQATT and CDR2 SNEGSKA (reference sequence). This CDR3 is CSLAVGTEAFF. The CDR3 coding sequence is TGCAGCTTGGCCGTCGGCACTGAAGCTTTCTTT.

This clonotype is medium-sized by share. The CDR3 DNA is TGCGCCAGCAGCTTGGAAGGCAGGGGCTCCTACAATGAGCAGTTCTTC. This gives the protein CASSLEGRGSYNEQFF. The V gene is TRBV5-1, the J gene TRBJ2-1; possible D gene TRBD1, 6 bases. Germline assignment: CDR1 SGHRS and CDR2 YFSETQ. Trimming stripped 0 bases from V and 0 bases from J, with 10 bases between. The CDR3 is made up of 16 amino acids.

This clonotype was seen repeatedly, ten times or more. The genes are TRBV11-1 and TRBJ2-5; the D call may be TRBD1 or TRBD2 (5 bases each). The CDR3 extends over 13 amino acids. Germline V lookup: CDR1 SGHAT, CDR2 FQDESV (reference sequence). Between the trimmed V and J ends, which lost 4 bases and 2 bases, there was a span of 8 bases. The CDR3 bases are TGTGCCAGCAGCTCGGGACGGCAAGAGACCCAGTACTTC. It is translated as CASSSGRQETQYF.

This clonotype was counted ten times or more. The DNA of the CDR3 is TGTGCCAGCAGTTACTCTTCCTCGTCGGGGTTTGGTCGGCCCCAGCATTTT. Translating gives CASSYSSSSGFGRPQHF. The genes are TRBV6-2 or TRBV6-3 and TRBJ1-5; no clear D. There are 17 residues in the CDR3. V lost 0 bases and J lost 9, with 21 bases in between. Germline V gene lookup returns CDR1 MNHEY and CDR2 SVGEGT.

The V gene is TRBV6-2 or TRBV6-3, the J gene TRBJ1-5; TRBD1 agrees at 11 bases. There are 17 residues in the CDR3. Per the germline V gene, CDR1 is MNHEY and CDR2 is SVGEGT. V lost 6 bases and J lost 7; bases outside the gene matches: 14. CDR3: CASSSPVGTGGWQPQHF. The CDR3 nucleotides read TGTGCCAGCAGCTCACCCGTAGGGACAGGGGGTTGGCAGCCCCAGCATTTT.

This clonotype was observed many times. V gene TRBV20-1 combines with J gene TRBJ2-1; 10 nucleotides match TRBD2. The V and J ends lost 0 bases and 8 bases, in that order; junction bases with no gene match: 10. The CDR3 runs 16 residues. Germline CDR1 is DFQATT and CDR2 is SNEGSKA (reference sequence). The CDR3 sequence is CSARDLGSGRIDEQFF. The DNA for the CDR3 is TGCAGTGCTAGAGATCTAGGTAGCGGGAGGATCGATGAGCAGTTCTTC.

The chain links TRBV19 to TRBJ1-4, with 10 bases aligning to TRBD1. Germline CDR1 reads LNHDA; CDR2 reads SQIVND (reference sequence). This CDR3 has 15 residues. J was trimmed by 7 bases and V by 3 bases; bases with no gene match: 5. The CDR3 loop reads CASSMPGQGSEKLFF. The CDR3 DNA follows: TGTGCCAGTAGTATGCCGGGACAGGGGTCTGAAAAACTGTTTTTT. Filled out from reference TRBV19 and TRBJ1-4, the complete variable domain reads DGGITQSPKYLFRKEGQNVTLSCEQNLNHDAMYWYRQDPGQGLRLIYYSQIVNDFQKGDIAEGYSVSREKKESFPLTVTSAQKNPTAFYLCASSMPGQGSEKLFFGSGTQLSVL.

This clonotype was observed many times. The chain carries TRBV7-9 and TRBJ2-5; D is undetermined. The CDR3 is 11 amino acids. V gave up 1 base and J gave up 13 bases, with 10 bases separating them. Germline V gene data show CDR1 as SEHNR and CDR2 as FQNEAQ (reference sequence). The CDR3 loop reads CASSLDLDPYF. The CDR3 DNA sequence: TGTGCCAGCAGCTTAGATCTCGACCCGTACTTC.

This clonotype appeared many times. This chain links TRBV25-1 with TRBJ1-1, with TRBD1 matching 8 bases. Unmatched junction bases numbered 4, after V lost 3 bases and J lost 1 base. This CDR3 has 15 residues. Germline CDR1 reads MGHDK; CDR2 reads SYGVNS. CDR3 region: CASSELDRENTEAFF. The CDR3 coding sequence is TGTGCCAGCAGTGAGCTGGACAGGGAGAACACTGAAGCTTTCTTT. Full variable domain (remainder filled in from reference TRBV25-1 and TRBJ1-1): EADIYQTPRYLVIGTGKKITLECSQTMGHDKMYWYQQDPGMELHLIHYSYGVNSTEKGDLSSESTVSRIRTEHFPLTLESARPSHTSQYLCASSELDRENTEAFFGQGTRLTVV.

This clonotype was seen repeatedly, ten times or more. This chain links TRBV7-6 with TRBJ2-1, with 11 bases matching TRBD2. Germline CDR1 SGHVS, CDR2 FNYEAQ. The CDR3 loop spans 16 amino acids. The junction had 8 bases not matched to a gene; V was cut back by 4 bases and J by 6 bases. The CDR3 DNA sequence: TGTGCCAGCAGCTCCATCCCGGGGACTAGCGGCAATGAGCAGTTCTTC. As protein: CASSSIPGTSGNEQFF.

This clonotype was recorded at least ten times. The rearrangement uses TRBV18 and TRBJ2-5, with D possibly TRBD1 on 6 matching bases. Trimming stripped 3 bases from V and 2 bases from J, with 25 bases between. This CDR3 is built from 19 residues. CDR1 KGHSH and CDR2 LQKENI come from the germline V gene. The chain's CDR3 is CASSPTIRVDRLIQETQYF. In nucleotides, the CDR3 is TGTGCCAGCTCACCCACGATTCGCGTTGACAGGTTAATACAAGAGACCCAGTACTTC.

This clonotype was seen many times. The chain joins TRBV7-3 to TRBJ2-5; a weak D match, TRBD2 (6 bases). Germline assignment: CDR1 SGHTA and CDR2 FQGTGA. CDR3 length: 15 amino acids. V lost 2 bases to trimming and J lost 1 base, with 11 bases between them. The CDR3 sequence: CASSLVGGIQETQYF. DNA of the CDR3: TGTGCCAGCAGCTTAGTCGGAGGGATCCAAGAGACCCAGTACTTC.

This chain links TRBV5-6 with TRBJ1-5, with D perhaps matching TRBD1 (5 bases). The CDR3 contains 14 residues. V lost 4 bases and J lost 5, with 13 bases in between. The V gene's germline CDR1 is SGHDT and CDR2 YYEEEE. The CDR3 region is CASSRRGVDQPQHF. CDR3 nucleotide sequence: TGTGCCAGCAGCCGACGGGGGGTAGATCAGCCCCAGCATTTT. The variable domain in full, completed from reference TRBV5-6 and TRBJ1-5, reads DAGVTQSPTHLIKTRGQQVTLRCSPKSGHDTVSWYQQALGQGPQFIFQYYEEEERQRGNFPDRFSGHQFPNYSSELNVNALLLGDSALYLCASSRRGVDQPQHFGDGTRLSIL.

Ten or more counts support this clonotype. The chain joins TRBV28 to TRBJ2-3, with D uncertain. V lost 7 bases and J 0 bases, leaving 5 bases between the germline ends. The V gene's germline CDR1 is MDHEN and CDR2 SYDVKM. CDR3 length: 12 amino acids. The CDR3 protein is CASTASTDTQYF. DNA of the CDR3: TGTGCCAGCACGGCAAGCACAGATACGCAGTATTTT.

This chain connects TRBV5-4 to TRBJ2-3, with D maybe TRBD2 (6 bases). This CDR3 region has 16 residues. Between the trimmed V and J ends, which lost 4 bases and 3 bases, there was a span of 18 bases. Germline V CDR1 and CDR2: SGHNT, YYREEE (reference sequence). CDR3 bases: TGTGCCAGCAGCGACCTGGTTGCGGGGCGGACAGATACGCAGTATTTT. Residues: CASSDLVAGRTDTQYF.

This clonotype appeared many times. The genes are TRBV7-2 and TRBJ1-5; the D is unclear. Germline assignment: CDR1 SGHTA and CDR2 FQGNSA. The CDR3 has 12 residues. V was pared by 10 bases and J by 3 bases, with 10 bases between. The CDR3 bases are TGTGCCACGGGAGGGTTCAATCAGCCCCAGCATTTT. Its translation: CATGGFNQPQHF.

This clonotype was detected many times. The CDR3 loop reads CASSSASGRYNEQFF. The CDR3 DNA reads as TGCGCCAGCAGCTCTGCTAGCGGGAGGTACAATGAGCAGTTCTTC. The chain recombines TRBV5-1 with TRBJ2-1; 11 bases are a match to TRBD2. The CDR3 spans 15 residues. The germline gives CDR1 SGHRS, CDR2 YFSETQ. V lost 3 bases and J lost 4; bases outside the gene matches: 3.

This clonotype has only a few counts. The CDR3 spells CASSFYRQTQETQYF. In nucleotides, the CDR3 is TGTGCCAGCAGCTTTTATAGACAGACTCAAGAGACCCAGTACTTC. The chain has TRBV5-6 and TRBJ2-5; D might be TRBD1 (5 bases). V was clipped by 2 bases and J by 2 bases, with 13 bases between them. Germline V gives CDR1 SGHDT, CDR2 YYEEEE. This CDR3 contains 15 residues. Drawing the rest from reference TRBV5-6 and TRBJ2-5, the complete variable domain is DAGVTQSPTHLIKTRGQQVTLRCSPKSGHDTVSWYQQALGQGPQFIFQYYEEEERQRGNFPDRFSGHQFPNYSSELNVNALLLGDSALYLCASSFYRQTQETQYFGPGTRLLVL.

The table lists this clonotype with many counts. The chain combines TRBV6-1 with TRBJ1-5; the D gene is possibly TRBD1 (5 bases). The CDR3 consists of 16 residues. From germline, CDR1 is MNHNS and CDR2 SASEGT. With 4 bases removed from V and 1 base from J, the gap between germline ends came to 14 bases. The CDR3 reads CASSATRQMSNQPQHF. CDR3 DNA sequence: TGTGCCAGCAGTGCAACAAGACAGATGAGCAATCAGCCCCAGCATTTT.

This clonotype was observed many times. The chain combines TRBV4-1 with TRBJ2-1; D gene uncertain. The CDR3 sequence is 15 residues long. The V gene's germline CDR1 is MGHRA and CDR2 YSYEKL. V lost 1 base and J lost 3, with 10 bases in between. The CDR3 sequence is CASSQGSQLYNEQFF. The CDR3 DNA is TGCGCCAGCAGCCAAGGCTCCCAGCTCTACAATGAGCAGTTCTTC.

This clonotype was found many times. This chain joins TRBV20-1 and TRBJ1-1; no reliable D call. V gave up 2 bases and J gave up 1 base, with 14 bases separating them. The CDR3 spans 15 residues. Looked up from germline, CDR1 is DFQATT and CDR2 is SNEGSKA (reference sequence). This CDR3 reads CSARTAVNANTEAFF. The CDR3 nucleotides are TGCAGTGCTAGAACGGCAGTTAATGCGAACACTGAAGCTTTCTTT.